A selection of T cell receptor beta chains follows, all from one sample in a study of human T cells and chemical hapten exposure. TCRdb recomputed calls from the RACE reads with MiXCR, one row per CDR3 protein. The table lists 65,000 to 85,000 distinct CDR3 sequences, roughly 12% of them singletons, with roughly 4% in the top ten. Here the sequenced sample was whole blood, taken in connection with sensitization to the hapten diphenylcyclopropenone (DPC). The receptors shown here come from a woman in her sixties with alopecia areata. Some clones in this sample may be carry-over from other donors' samples. CDR3s include the opening cysteine and the closing phenylalanine or tryptophan. The D gene is left open where the match is weak. The listing skips clone size in some rows; elsewhere it reads once, few, many or a size class.

>few|TRBD1|TRBV9|14|TRBJ2-2
CASSPQGGTGELFF
TGTGCCAGCAGCCCACAGGGGGGAACCGGGGAGCTGTTTTTT
>once|NA|TRBV12-3/TRBV12-4|12|TRBJ2-5
CASSLAPEPQYF
TGTGCCAGCAGTCTAGCGCCGGAACCCCAGTACTTC
>many|NA|TRBV20-1|16|TRBJ1-6
CSASPGGSPLDSPLHF
TGCAGTGCTAGCCCCGGAGGCAGCCCCCTGGATTCACCCCTCCACTTT
>few|NA|TRBV7-8|15|TRBJ2-6
CASSWGPSGANVLTF
TGTGCCAGCAGCTGGGGACCGTCTGGGGCCAACGTCCTGACTTTC
>NA|NA|TRBV24-1|12|TRBJ2-4
CATSDFGDIQYF
TGTGCCACCAGTGATTTTGGGGACATTCAGTACTTC
>few|NA|TRBV5-8|13|TRBJ2-3
CASSEPSTDTQYF
TGTGCCAGCAGCGAACCTAGCACAGATACGCAGTATTTT
>many|NA|TRBV7-9|14|TRBJ2-3
CASSLDGGADTQYF
TGTGCCAGCAGCTTAGACGGGGGAGCAGATACGCAGTATTTT
>NA|TRBD1|TRBV5-6|14|TRBJ2-5
CASSLNGDSQTQYF
TGTGCCAGCAGCTTGAATGGGGACAGCCAGACCCAGTACTTC
>NA|NA|TRBV20-1|11|TRBJ1-1
CSALSLTEAFF
TGCAGTGCCCTCAGTCTAACTGAAGCTTTCTTT
>few|NA|TRBV7-9|16|TRBJ1-1
CASSPSFHRMNTEAFF
TGTGCCAGCAGCCCTTCCTTCCACAGAATGAACACTGAAGCTTTCTTT
>many|NA|TRBV12-3/TRBV12-4|13|TRBJ1-2
CASTWVQGPVNTF
TGTGCCAGCACCTGGGTGCAGGGGCCCGTCAACACCTTC
>many|NA|TRBV11-2|16|TRBJ2-3
CASSFRLDPSRDTQYF
TGTGCCAGCAGCTTCCGACTAGACCCTAGCAGGGATACGCAGTATTTT
>few|NA|TRBV5-1|16|TRBJ1-1
CASSLLPGGPNTEAFF
TGCGCCAGCAGCTTACTCCCGGGTGGTCCGAACACTGAAGCTTTCTTT
>many|NA|TRBV18|13|TRBJ2-1
CASSPKGGNEQFF
TGTGCCAGCTCCCCTAAGGGCGGCAATGAGCAGTTCTTC
>few|TRBD1|TRBV20-1|16|TRBJ1-1
CSARDPVRQGNTEAFF
TGCAGTGCTAGGGACCCCGTTCGACAGGGCAACACTGAAGCTTTCTTT
>NA|NA|TRBV5-1|14|TRBJ2-4
CASSLRVVKDIQYF
TGCGCCAGCAGCTTGCGGGTTGTTAAAGACATTCAGTACTTC
>few|NA|TRBV29-1|14|TRBJ1-1
CSVEPGAGDTEAFF
TGCAGCGTTGAACCCGGCGCGGGGGACACTGAAGCTTTCTTT
>few|TRBD1|TRBV29-1|13|TRBJ2-7
CSVRTGISYEQYF
TGCAGCGTGAGGACAGGGATCTCCTACGAGCAGTACTTC
>medium-sized|TRBD2|TRBV27|14|TRBJ2-1
CASSLGLAGNEQFF
TGTGCCAGCAGTTTAGGACTAGCGGGGAATGAGCAGTTCTTC
>many|TRBD2|TRBV2|14|TRBJ2-1
CASITGGVNNEQFF
TGTGCCAGCATTACGGGGGGGGTCAACAATGAGCAGTTCTTC
>many|NA|TRBV2|14|TRBJ2-2
CASKEMADTGELFF
TGTGCCAGCAAAGAAATGGCCGACACCGGGGAGCTGTTTTTT
>few|TRBD2|TRBV18|18|TRBJ2-2
CASSPVSSGKANTGELFF
TGTGCCAGCTCACCGGTTTCTAGCGGGAAAGCGAACACCGGGGAGCTGTTTTTT
>NA|TRBD1|TRBV5-4|16|TRBJ2-3
CASTQQGTASTDTQYF
TGTGCCAGCACCCAGCAGGGGACAGCTAGCACAGATACGCAGTATTTT
>NA|TRBD2|TRBV25-1|14|TRBJ2-7
CASSVGLDPYEQYF
TGTGCCAGCAGTGTCGGACTAGACCCGTACGAGCAGTACTTC
>few|NA|TRBV20-1|17|TRBJ1-1
CSAIRTGQRGRNTEAFF
TGCAGTGCCATAAGGACCGGACAGAGGGGTAGGAACACTGAAGCTTTCTTT
>NA|TRBD1|TRBV7-9|16|TRBJ1-5
CASDDRQGFSNQPQHF
TGTGCCAGCGACGACAGACAGGGCTTTAGCAATCAGCCCCAGCATTTT
>many|NA|TRBV11-2|15|TRBJ2-5
CASTTAGANQETQYF
TGTGCCAGCACCACCGCGGGGGCCAACCAAGAGACCCAGTACTTC
>many|NA|TRBV6-1|15|TRBJ1-4
CASSEAGDPREKLFF
TGTGCCAGCAGTGAAGCTGGGGACCCTCGTGAAAAACTGTTTTTT
>few|NA|TRBV5-1|13|TRBJ2-7
CASSRTGAGEQYF
TGCGCCAGCAGCCGGACCGGGGCAGGGGAGCAGTACTTC
>NA|TRBD1|TRBV4-1|16|TRBJ2-1
CASSQGFGQGAHEQFF
TGCGCCAGCAGCCAGGGATTCGGACAGGGGGCGCATGAGCAGTTCTTC
>few|NA|TRBV5-1|12|TRBJ2-1
CASQRGSNEQFF
TGCGCCTCTCAACGGGGTTCCAATGAGCAGTTCTTC
>many|TRBD1|TRBV10-3|15|TRBJ2-7
CAISDSGQGTYEQYF
TGTGCCATCAGTGACTCTGGACAGGGGACTTACGAGCAGTACTTC
>many|NA|TRBV3-1|14|TRBJ1-1
CASSQGGADTEAFF
TGTGCCAGCAGCCAAGGAGGTGCGGACACTGAAGCTTTCTTT
>NA|TRBD2|TRBV28|18|TRBJ2-6
CASSPDGGDYSGANVLTF
TGTGCCAGCAGCCCTGACGGGGGGGACTACTCTGGGGCCAACGTCCTGACTTTC
>few|NA|TRBV9|15|TRBJ2-7
CASSPVGFGTYEQYF
TGTGCCAGCAGCCCCGTAGGGTTCGGGACCTACGAGCAGTACTTC
>few|NA|TRBV3-1|13|TRBJ2-3
CASSQASTDTQYF
TGTGCCAGCAGCCAAGCCAGCACAGATACGCAGTATTTT
>many|NA|TRBV20-1|14|TRBJ2-3
CSARPRPVTDTQYF
TGCAGTGCTAGGCCTAGACCCGTCACAGATACGCAGTATTTT